Sequencing of this T cell receptor (beta chain) was carried out in a study of cytomegalovirus exposure and HLA in healthy donors. Study-wide results and caveats: Later on, an analysis found that several of the most significant clusters appeared to be linked to common viral pathogens, which included parvovirus B19. Cytomegalovirus association was assigned to under 200 TCR beta chains. Differences between HLA loci emerged in a later analysis of TCR association rates, with DRB1 most and HLA-C fewest.

Vbeta (60) and Jbeta (13) primers were used in the PCR. Assay used: immunoSEQ multiplex PCR; TCRdb lists only in-frame clones, some missing. The data include just under 80,000 clones; the top ten clones carry 3.8%. Each donor was nominally healthy when sampled (though unrecorded immune exposures were likely). On this clone: The target antigen is unknown.

Sequencing was carried out using PBMCs. The receptor was derived from a man younger than 30 in good health and CMV-seropositive.

The CDR3 region has the DNA TGTGCCAGCAGCCAGGAACTAGCGGGAATTGAGACCCAGTACTTC. Its translation: CASSQELAGIETQYF. V is TRBV4-2 and J is TRBJ2-5, with 10 nucleotides matching TRBD2. The CDR3 has 15 residues. Trimming removed 3 bases from V and 5 bases from J; junction bases left unmatched: 6. Germline assignment: CDR1 LGHNA and CDR2 YNFKEQ.